This T cell receptor (beta chain) was observed in a study of spatial heterogeneity in lung cancer (dated by TCRdb to between 2017 and 2020). General notes on the study: Beta-chain transcripts were consistently detected in greater numbers than alpha-chain transcripts, which likely reflects a higher abundance of beta-chain transcripts. In non-small cell lung cancer, the study made a quantitative comparison of TCR alpha and beta repertoires among multiple tumor regions, matched nontumor lung and blood. Nonsynonymous mutation counts, determined by whole-exome sequencing of tumor tissue, were related to features of the TCR repertoire. In tumor regions, TCR transcript counts showed a strong correlation with a T cell transcriptional module score derived from matched bulk RNA-seq. Both alpha and beta chains were TCR-sequenced in samples taken at surgery, namely 220 tumor regions, around 64 matched nontumor lung samples and 50 to 60 PBMC samples. In the raw uncorrected reads, each unique combination of TCR and UMI appeared more than ten times on average.

What the research found in general, with its limitations: Additional single-cell paired TCR alpha and beta sequencing was considered necessary to confirm, at a functional level, the hypothesis that regional TCRs recognize regional mutations. TCR-seq was estimated to cover only roughly 7% of tumor T cells for alpha chains and approximately 12% for beta chains. The count of ubiquitous expanded TCRs correlated with the count of ubiquitous nonsynonymous mutations, and the count of regional expanded TCRs correlated with the count of regional nonsynonymous mutations. The number of expanded intratumoral alpha and beta TCRs correlated with the tumor nonsynonymous mutation count.

This specimen's time point label, interpreted: sample taken at primary tumor resection. The donors were around 69 patients from the lung TRACERx cohort who had early-stage, untreated non-small cell lung cancer. Whole RNA extracted from tumor and nontumor lung tissue, or from cryopreserved PBMC samples, was used for TCR sequencing without cell sorting. A patient was chosen for TCR sequencing only when enough RNA was available from at least two tumor regions. Before being selected, tumor and adjacent nontumor lung specimens were reviewed by a lung pathologist. Between the V and J ends, shortened by 11 bases and 4 bases respectively, the junction contains 14 bases. CDR1 and CDR2, looked up from the germline V gene, are MNHEY and SVGAGI. The CDR3 measures 12 amino acids from cysteine to phenylalanine. The sequence is cut down to CDR3 DNA, 36 bases in frame from base 1. As concerns this clonotype: There is no known antigen for this receptor. Base qualities were left out, and no much larger clone turns up one base away.

The protocol used for the library was 5' RACE. TCRdb records NextSeq 500 as the sequencer. To allow correction of PCR and sequencing errors, the TCR library protocol tagged every TCR cDNA molecule with a unique molecular identifier. Per the original workflow: Decombinator tools were used for TCR identification, UMI-based error correction and CDR3 extraction. TCRs above a frequency of 2 per 1,000, corresponding to the top 1% of the tumor frequency distribution, were defined as expanded. Expanded tumor TCRs statistically deemed absent (corrected P<0.05) from at least one tumor region were classed as regional, and all other expanded tumor TCRs were classed as ubiquitous. Renyi diversity was calculated using the R vegan package after each repertoire was subsampled 100 times to 5,000 TCRs. CDR3 similarity networks were built from amino acid triplet string-kernel similarity, with CDR3s being connected when pairwise similarity was above 0.82. TCRdb itself trimmed the public reads at Q25 with fastp, ran MiXCR and retained productive beta chains. All rows with the same CDR3 protein become a single entry with the most common DNA and genes. In this record, the V and J calls reflect TCRdb's handling and not the investigators' own analysis. The sample contains some 23,000 distinct CDR3 sequences, 5% to 7.5% of them found a single time. About a tenth of the sample belongs to the ten largest clones.

Sequences were derived from lung tumor tissue, sampled at surgery. The receptor's source is a male donor with early-stage non-small cell lung cancer. The chain is made from TRBV6-5 and TRBJ1-2, with an unclear D gene assignment. The CDR3 corresponds to CAAQDPLYGYTF. The nucleotides read TGTGCCGCCCAAGATCCCCTCTATGGCTACACCTTC.